This T cell receptor (beta chain) derives from a study of cytomegalovirus exposure and HLA in healthy donors. Turning to the study itself: The early release's HLA-typed donors yielded tens of millions of unique TCRs.

Germline CDR1 is SGHRS and CDR2 is YFSETQ. The CDR3 contains 14 residues. Unmatched junction bases numbered 6, after V lost 4 bases and J lost 2 bases. 60 Vbeta and 13 Jbeta primers were used in PCR. Profiled with immunoSEQ multiplex PCR; TCRdb holds only in-frame clones, not every one. This sample has about 180,000 clones, with just over 75% found just once. The rearrangement joins TRBV5-1 to TRBJ2-7; TRBD1 aligns across 7 bases. The material sequenced was PBMCs. This receptor was identified in a woman aged 60 to 75 in good health and CMV-seropositive. Here the CDR3 reads CASSPRQGPYEQYF. DNA for the CDR3: TGCGCCAGCAGCCCTAGACAGGGACCCTACGAGCAGTACTTC.